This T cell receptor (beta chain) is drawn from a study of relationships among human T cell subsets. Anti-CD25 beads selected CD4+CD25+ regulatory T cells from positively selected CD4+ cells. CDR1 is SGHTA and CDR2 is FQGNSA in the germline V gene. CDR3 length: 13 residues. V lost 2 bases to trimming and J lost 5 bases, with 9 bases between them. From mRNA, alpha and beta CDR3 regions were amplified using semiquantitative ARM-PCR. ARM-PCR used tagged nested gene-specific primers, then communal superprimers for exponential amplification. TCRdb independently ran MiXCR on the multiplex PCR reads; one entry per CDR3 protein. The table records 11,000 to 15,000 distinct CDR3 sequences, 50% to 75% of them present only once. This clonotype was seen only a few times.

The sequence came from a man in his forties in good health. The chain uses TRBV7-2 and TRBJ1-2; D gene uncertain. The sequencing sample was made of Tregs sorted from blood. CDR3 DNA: TGTGCCAGCAGCTTATTCATCACATATGGCTACACCTTC. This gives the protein CASSLFITYGYTF. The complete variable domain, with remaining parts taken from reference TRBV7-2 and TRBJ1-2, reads GAGVSQSPSNKVTEKGKDVELRCDPISGHTALYWYRQSLGQGLEFLIYFQGNSAPDKSGLPSDRFSAERTGGSVSTLTIQRTQQEDSAVYLCASSLFITYGYTFGSGTRLTVV.